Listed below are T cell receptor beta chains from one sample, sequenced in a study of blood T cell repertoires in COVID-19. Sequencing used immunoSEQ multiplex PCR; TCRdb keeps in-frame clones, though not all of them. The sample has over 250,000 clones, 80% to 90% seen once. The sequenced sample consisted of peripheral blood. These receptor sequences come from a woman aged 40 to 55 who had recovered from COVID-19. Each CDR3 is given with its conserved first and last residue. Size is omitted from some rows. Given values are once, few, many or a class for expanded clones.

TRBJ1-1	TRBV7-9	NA	CASSLAPGQWNTEAFF
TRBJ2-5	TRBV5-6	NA	CASSLPLQETQYF
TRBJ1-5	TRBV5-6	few	CASSLGGDQPQHF
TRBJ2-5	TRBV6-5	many	CASSSEETQYF
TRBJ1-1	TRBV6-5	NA	CASSYAGTDEAFF
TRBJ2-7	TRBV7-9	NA	CASSPRDRAYEQYF
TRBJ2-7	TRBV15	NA	CATSREKGDSSYEQYF
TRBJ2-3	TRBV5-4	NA	CASSLGPTSTDTQYF
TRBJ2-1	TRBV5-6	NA	CASSLLRGSGGVDEQFF
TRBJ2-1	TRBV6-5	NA	CASSYSGGGNEQFF
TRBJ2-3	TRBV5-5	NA	CASTPWRVSTDTQYF
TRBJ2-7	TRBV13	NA	CASSPPRAGTFSYEQYF
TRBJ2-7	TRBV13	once	CASSLGRTYEQYF
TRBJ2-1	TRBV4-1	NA	CASSQEKGPRAGAYNEQFF
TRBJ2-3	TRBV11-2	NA	CASSLGGTGTQYF
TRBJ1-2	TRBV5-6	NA	CASSSSTGLHGYTF
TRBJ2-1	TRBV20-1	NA	CSARQDNEQFF
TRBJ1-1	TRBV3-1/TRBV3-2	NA	CASSRGVEAFF
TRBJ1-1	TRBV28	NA	CASSLAGVREAEAFF
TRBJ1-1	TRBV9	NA	CASSVVSGNDAEAFF
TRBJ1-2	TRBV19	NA	CASSYINYGYTF
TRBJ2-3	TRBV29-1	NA	CSVESSTDTQYF
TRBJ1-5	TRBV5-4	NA	CASSLRGPNQPQHF
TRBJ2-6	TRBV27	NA	CASSLWGHPGANVLTF
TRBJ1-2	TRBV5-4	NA	CASSLGREDYGYTF
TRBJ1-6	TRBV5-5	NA	CARDRDRYNSPLHF
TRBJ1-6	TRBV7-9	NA	CASSLGLRQGNNSPLHF
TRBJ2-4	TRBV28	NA	CASSLFNPEQGNIQYF
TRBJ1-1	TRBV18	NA	CASSPVAYGGTEAFF
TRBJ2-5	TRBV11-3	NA	CASSFSGETQYF
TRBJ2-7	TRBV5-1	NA	CASSLVPTGQGTYEQYF
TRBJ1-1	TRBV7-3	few	CASSLSAGLNTEAFF
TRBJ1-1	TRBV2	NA	CASRGQGEAFF
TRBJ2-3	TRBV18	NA	CASSPQGREDTQYF
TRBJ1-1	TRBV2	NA	CASSRTTEAFF
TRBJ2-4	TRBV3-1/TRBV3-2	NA	CASSANRRGIQYF
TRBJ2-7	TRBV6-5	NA	CASSYSRLAGAHEQYF
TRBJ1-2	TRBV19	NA	CASSIGNGGYTF